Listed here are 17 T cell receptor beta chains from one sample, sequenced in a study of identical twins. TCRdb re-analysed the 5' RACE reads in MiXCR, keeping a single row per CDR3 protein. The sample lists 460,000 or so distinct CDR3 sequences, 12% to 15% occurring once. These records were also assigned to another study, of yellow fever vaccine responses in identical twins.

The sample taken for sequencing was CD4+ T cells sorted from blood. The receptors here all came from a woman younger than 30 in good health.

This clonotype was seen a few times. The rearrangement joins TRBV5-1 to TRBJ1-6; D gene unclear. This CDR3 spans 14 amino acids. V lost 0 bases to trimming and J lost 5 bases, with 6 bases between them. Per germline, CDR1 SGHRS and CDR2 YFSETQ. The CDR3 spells CASSLGLNNSPLHF. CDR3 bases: TGCGCCAGCAGCTTGGGGCTAAATAATTCACCCCTCCACTTT.

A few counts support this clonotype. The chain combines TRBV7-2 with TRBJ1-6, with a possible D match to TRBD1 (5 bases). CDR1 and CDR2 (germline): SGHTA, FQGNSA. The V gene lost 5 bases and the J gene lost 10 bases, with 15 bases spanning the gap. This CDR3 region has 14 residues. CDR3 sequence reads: CASSSREIRSPLHF. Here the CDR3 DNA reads TGTGCCAGCAGCAGCAGGGAGATACGGTCACCCCTCCACTTT.

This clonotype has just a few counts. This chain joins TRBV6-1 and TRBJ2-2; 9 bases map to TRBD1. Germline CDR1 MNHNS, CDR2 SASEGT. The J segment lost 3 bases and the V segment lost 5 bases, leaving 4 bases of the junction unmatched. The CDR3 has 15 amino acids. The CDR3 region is CASSPRTGDTGELFF. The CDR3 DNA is TGTGCCAGCAGTCCCCGGACAGGGGACACCGGGGAGCTGTTTTTT.

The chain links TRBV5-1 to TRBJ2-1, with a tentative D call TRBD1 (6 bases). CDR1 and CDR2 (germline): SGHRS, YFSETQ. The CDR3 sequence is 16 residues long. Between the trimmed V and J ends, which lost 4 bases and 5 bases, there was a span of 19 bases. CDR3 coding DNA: TGCGCCAGCAGCCAAATAACAGGGAAGGGCCACAATGAGCAGTTCTTC. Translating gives CASSQITGKGHNEQFF.

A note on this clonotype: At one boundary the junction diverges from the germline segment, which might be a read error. CDR3 residues: CASSPRTSGVYSEQFF. The CDR3 bases are TGTGCCAGCAGCCCCCGGACTAGCGGGGTCTACAGTGAGCAGTTCTTC. This chain joins TRBV7-9 and TRBJ2-1; 12 nucleotides agree with TRBD2. CDR1 is SEHNR, CDR2 FQNEAQ, per germline (reference sequence). The CDR3 totals 16 residues.

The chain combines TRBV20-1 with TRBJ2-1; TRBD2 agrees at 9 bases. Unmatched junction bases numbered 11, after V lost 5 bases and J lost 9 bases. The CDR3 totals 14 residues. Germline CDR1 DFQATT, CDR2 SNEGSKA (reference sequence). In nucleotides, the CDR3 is TGCAGTGCTCCCGGGGATAGCGGGAGACCTGAGCAGTTCTTC. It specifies CSAPGDSGRPEQFF.

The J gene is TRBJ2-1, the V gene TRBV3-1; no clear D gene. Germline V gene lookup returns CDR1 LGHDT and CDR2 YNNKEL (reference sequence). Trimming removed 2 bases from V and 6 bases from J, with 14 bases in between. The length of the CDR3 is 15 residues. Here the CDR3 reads CASSQSRTVRNEQFF. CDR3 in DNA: TGTGCCAGCAGCCAAAGTCGGACCGTACGCAATGAGCAGTTCTTC.

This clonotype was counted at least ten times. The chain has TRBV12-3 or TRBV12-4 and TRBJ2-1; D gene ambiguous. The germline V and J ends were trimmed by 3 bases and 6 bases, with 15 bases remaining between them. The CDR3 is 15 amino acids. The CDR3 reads CASSFGLGMGNEQFF. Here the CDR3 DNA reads TGTGCCAGCAGTTTCGGTCTAGGGATGGGCAATGAGCAGTTCTTC.

The CDR3 reads CSLEMVEAYNEQFF. The CDR3 coding sequence is TGCAGTCTAGAAATGGTAGAAGCCTACAATGAGCAGTTCTTC. V and J are TRBV20-1 and TRBJ2-1; D is ambiguous. The CDR3 sequence is 14 residues long. Between the trimmed V and J ends, which lost 8 bases and 2 bases, there was a span of 16 bases. The germline V gene encodes CDR1 DFQATT and CDR2 SNEGSKA (reference sequence).

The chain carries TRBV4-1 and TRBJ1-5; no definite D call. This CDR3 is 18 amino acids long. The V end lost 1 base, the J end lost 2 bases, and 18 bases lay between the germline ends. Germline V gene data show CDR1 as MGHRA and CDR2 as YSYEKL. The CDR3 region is CASSQVRLTERGNQPQHF. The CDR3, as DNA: TGCGCCAGCAGCCAAGTTCGACTCACCGAGCGGGGCAATCAGCCCCAGCATTTT.

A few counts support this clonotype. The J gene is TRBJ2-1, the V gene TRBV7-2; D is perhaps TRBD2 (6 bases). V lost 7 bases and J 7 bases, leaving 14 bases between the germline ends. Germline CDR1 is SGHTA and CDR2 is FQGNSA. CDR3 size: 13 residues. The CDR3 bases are TGTGCCAGCACTGTGGGGACTCCGAATGAGCAGTTCTTC. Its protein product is CASTVGTPNEQFF.

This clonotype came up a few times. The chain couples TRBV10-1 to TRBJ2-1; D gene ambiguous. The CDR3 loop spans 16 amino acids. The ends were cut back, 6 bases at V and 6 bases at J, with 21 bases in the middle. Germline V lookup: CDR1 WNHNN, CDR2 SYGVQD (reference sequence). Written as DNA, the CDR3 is TGCGCCAGCAGCGATGCTTTCTTAAAACGGACCAATGAGCAGTTCTTC. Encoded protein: CASSDAFLKRTNEQFF.

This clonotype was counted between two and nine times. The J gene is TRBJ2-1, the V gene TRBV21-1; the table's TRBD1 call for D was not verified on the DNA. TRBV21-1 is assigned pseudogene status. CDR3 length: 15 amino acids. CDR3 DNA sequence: TGTGCCAGCAGCAAAGCGGGGGGGTACGGGGATGAGCAGTTCTTC. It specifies CASSKAGGYGDEQFF.

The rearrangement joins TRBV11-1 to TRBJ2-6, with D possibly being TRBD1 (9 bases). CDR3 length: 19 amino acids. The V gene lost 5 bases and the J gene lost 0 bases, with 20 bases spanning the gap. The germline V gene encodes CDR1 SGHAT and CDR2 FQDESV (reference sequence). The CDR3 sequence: CASSPRGGQGRSGANVLTF. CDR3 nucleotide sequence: TGTGCCAGCAGCCCTCGGGGGGGACAGGGCCGCTCTGGGGCCAACGTCCTGACTTTC.

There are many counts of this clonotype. The CDR3 here is CASSRLAGRTDTQYF. CDR3 coding DNA: TGTGCCAGCAGTCGACTAGCGGGACGCACAGATACGCAGTATTTT. The J gene is TRBJ2-3, the V gene TRBV6-1; 11 bases map to TRBD2. The ends lost 5 bases at V and 1 base at J; junction bases unmatched: 2. The CDR3 spans 15 residues. Germline V gene sequence: CDR1 MNHNS, CDR2 SASEGT.

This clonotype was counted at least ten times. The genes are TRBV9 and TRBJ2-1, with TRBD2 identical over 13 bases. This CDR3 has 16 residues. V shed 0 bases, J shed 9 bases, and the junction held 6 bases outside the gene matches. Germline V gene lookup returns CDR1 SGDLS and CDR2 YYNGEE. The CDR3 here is CASSVGLLAGGPEQFF. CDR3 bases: TGTGCCAGCAGCGTAGGGCTACTAGCGGGGGGGCCTGAGCAGTTCTTC. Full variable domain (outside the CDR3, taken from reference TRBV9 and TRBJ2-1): DSGVTQTPKHLITATGQRVTLRCSPRSGDLSVYWYQQSLDQGLQFLIQYYNGEERAKGNILERFSAQQFPDLHSELNLSSLELGDSALYFCASSVGLLAGGPEQFFGPGTRLTVL.

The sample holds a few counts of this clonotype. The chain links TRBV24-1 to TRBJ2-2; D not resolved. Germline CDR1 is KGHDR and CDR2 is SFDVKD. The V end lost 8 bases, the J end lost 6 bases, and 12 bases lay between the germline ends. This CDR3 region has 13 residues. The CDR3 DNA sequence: TGTGCCACCAAATCCATTGTTTCCGGGGAGCTGTTTTTT. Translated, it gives CATKSIVSGELFF.